Listed below are T cell receptor beta chains from one sample, sequenced in a study of CD4 T cell repertoires in COVID-19. Sequencing used immunoSEQ multiplex PCR; TCRdb keeps in-frame clones, though not all of them. The sample includes 60,000 to 90,000 clones, roughly 85% of them seen just once. Sequencing was performed on CD4+ T cells from peripheral blood, taken after recovery from COVID-19. The receptors were gathered from a human donor who had COVID-19. CDR3s include the opening cysteine and the closing phenylalanine or tryptophan. D genes are given only for firm matches. Only some rows state a clone size, as once, few, many or a class for expanded clones.

v_call: TRBV29-1
clone_size: NA
j_call: TRBJ2-3
d_call: TRBD2
cdr3_nt: TGCAGCGCGAGGGCTAGCGGGAGAGGCGGCACAGATACGCAGTATTTT
cdr3_aa: CSARASGRGGTDTQYF

v_call: TRBV18
clone_size: NA
j_call: TRBJ1-1
d_call: TRBD1
cdr3_nt: TGTGCCAGCTCACCGCGACAGGGGGAGAACACTGAAGCTTTCTTT
cdr3_aa: CASSPRQGENTEAFF

v_call: TRBV19
clone_size: NA
j_call: TRBJ1-1
d_call: NA
cdr3_nt: TGTGCCAGTAGTATAGGTACAGCGGGTACTGAAGCTTTCTTT
cdr3_aa: CASSIGTAGTEAFF

v_call: TRBV19
clone_size: NA
j_call: TRBJ2-1
d_call: TRBD1
cdr3_nt: TGTGCCAGTAGTAGACCCGGACAGGGGATAAACAATGAGCAGTTCTTC
cdr3_aa: CASSRPGQGINNEQFF

v_call: TRBV28
clone_size: NA
j_call: TRBJ2-5
d_call: TRBD2
cdr3_nt: TGTGCCAGCGAGGGGTCGGGACTAGCCCTAAAAGAGACCCAGTACTTC
cdr3_aa: CASEGSGLALKETQYF

v_call: TRBV19
clone_size: NA
j_call: TRBJ2-6
d_call: NA
cdr3_nt: TGTGCCAGTAGTATATCGTCGGGCTCTGGGGCCAACGTCCTGACTTTC
cdr3_aa: CASSISSGSGANVLTF

v_call: TRBV6-2/TRBV6-3
clone_size: NA
j_call: TRBJ2-7
d_call: TRBD1
cdr3_nt: TGTGCCAGCAGTTACAAAACAGGGGGCCAATCCTACGAGCAGTACTTC
cdr3_aa: CASSYKTGGQSYEQYF

v_call: TRBV7-2
clone_size: NA
j_call: TRBJ2-1
d_call: TRBD2
cdr3_nt: TGTGCCAGCAGCCAGAAGCGGGACTCCTACAATGAGCAGTTCTTC
cdr3_aa: CASSQKRDSYNEQFF

v_call: TRBV11-2
clone_size: few
j_call: TRBJ2-5
d_call: TRBD1
cdr3_nt: TGTGCCAGCAGCTTTCAGGGACAGACCAGCGTGTCCCAGTACTTC
cdr3_aa: CASSFQGQTSVSQYF

v_call: TRBV15
clone_size: NA
j_call: TRBJ2-7
d_call: NA
cdr3_nt: TGTGCCACCAGCAGAGATCTGGGCGGGTACGAGCAGTACTTC
cdr3_aa: CATSRDLGGYEQYF

v_call: TRBV28
clone_size: NA
j_call: TRBJ2-5
d_call: NA
cdr3_nt: TGTGCCAGCAGTTTTGGGCAGGGACCCCAAGAGACCCAGTACTTC
cdr3_aa: CASSFGQGPQETQYF

v_call: TRBV10-3
clone_size: NA
j_call: TRBJ1-3
d_call: TRBD1
cdr3_nt: TGTGCCATCAGTGAGACGACAGGGGTTTTCTCTGGAAACACCATATATTTT
cdr3_aa: CAISETTGVFSGNTIYF

v_call: TRBV7-9
clone_size: NA
j_call: TRBJ1-1
d_call: TRBD1
cdr3_nt: TGTGCCAGCAGCCCTGGACAGGGGAAAGCTTTCTTT
cdr3_aa: CASSPGQGKAFF

v_call: TRBV19
clone_size: NA
j_call: TRBJ2-2
d_call: NA
cdr3_nt: TGTGCCAGTAGTATAGTGGGGCTGGGACCGACCGAGGGGGAGCTGTTTTTT
cdr3_aa: CASSIVGLGPTEGELFF

v_call: TRBV5-6
clone_size: NA
j_call: TRBJ1-1
d_call: NA
cdr3_nt: TGTGCCAGCAGCTTGCAGGGAGGATACACTGAAGCTTTCTTT
cdr3_aa: CASSLQGGYTEAFF

v_call: TRBV5-6
clone_size: NA
j_call: TRBJ1-5
d_call: NA
cdr3_nt: TGTGCCAGCAGTTTCGCTCCCGATCAGCCCCAGCATTTT
cdr3_aa: CASSFAPDQPQHF

v_call: TRBV27
clone_size: NA
j_call: TRBJ2-3
d_call: NA
cdr3_nt: TGTGCCAGCAGTTTAACAGGGATGGCAGATACGCAGTATTTT
cdr3_aa: CASSLTGMADTQYF

v_call: TRBV7-6
clone_size: NA
j_call: TRBJ2-5
d_call: NA
cdr3_nt: TGTGCCAGCAGCAGTAATCCCGCTGAGACCCAGTACTTC
cdr3_aa: CASSSNPAETQYF

v_call: TRBV7-2
clone_size: NA
j_call: TRBJ1-1
d_call: NA
cdr3_nt: TGTGCCAGCAGCTTAGACCGGGTTGGTGAAGCTTTCTTT
cdr3_aa: CASSLDRVGEAFF

v_call: TRBV11-2
clone_size: NA
j_call: TRBJ1-2
d_call: TRBD1
cdr3_nt: TGTGCCAGCAGCTCGACAGGGAATGGCTACACCTTC
cdr3_aa: CASSSTGNGYTF

v_call: TRBV5-5
clone_size: NA
j_call: TRBJ1-4
d_call: NA
cdr3_nt: TGTGCCAGCAGCTTTTCCCAAATAGGTGAAAAACTGTTTTTT
cdr3_aa: CASSFSQIGEKLFF

v_call: TRBV6-5
clone_size: NA
j_call: TRBJ1-4
d_call: NA
cdr3_nt: TGTGCCAGCCAGACAGCAACTAATGAAAAACTGTTTTTT
cdr3_aa: CASQTATNEKLFF